Each of the 23 T cell receptor beta chains below was sequenced from the same sample in a study of T cells in localized non-small cell lung cancer. Only in-frame clones appear in the TCRdb table, and some are missing; sequencing was by immunoSEQ multiplex PCR. The sample yields 19,000 or so clones, around 90% seen once. The specimen comprised peripheral blood mononuclear cells, sampled before any cancer treatment. The source is a male donor at least 60 years old with stage II lung adenocarcinoma.

The chain recombines TRBV28 with TRBJ1-2, with unresolved D. CDR3 length equals 19 residues. The V end lost 2 bases, the J end lost 0 bases, and 22 bases lay between the germline ends. From germline, CDR1 is MDHEN and CDR2 SYDVKM. In nucleotides, the CDR3 is TGTGCCAGCAGTTTAGTTTCGTGGGCCCAGAGCGCAGCTAACTATGGCTACACCTTC. Residues: CASSLVSWAQSAANYGYTF.

This clone was recorded once. The J gene is TRBJ2-5, the V gene TRBV15; D not resolved. Germline assignment: CDR1 LNHNV and CDR2 YYDKDF (reference sequence). V was trimmed by 1 base and J by 2 bases, leaving 14 bases between them. The CDR3 consists of 16 residues. In DNA, the CDR3 is TGTGCCACCAGCAGAGTGCCCTTACCGATACAAGAGACCCAGTACTTC. Translation: CATSRVPLPIQETQYF.

This clone was counted once. The chain joins TRBV6-5 to TRBJ2-3; no clear D gene. The CDR3 spans 11 residues. CDR1 MNHEY and CDR2 SVGAGI come from the germline V gene. Trimming pared 0 bases from V and 15 bases from J, leaving 10 bases between. For the CDR3, the DNA is TGTGCCAGCAGTTACTCCCGCCTTGTCTATTTT. Protein: CASSYSRLVYF.

This sequence joins TRBV6-1 and TRBJ2-7; TRBD1 aligns across 8 bases. CDR1 MNHNS and CDR2 SASEGT come from the germline V gene. The CDR3 sequence is 14 residues long. V was clipped by 6 bases and J by 5 bases; unmatched bases: 9. DNA of the CDR3: TGTGCCAGCAGCACGACGGGACAGGTAAACGAGCAGTACTTC. Translation gives CASSTTGQVNEQYF.

The chain employs TRBV10-2 and TRBJ2-2; TRBD2 is a possible D gene (5 bases). Between the trimmed V and J ends, which lost 5 bases and 8 bases, there was a span of 12 bases. The CDR3 runs to 13 residues. The germline gives CDR1 WSHSY, CDR2 SAAADI. CDR3 DNA sequence: TGCGCCAGCAGTTTACGGGGAAAGGGGGAGCTGTTTTTT. It yields the protein CASSLRGKGELFF.

The chain couples TRBV14 to TRBJ2-3; D is possibly TRBD1 (6 bases). Trimming stripped 1 base from V and 5 bases from J, with 10 bases between. The CDR3 covers 14 residues. The V gene's germline CDR1 is SGHDN and CDR2 FVKESK. The CDR3 nucleotides read TGTGCCAGCAGCCAAGGGAAAGGGGGAGATACGCAGTATTTT. Translated, it gives CASSQGKGGDTQYF.

The genes are TRBV7-9 and TRBJ2-1, with D tentatively TRBD2 (7 bases). V shed 5 bases and J shed 0 bases, with 11 bases lying between them. Germline values: CDR1 SEHNR, CDR2 FQNEAQ (reference sequence). The CDR3 is 15 residues long. Here the CDR3 reads CASSGGGSSYNEQFF. Written as DNA, the CDR3 is TGTGCCAGCAGCGGGGGCGGGAGCTCCTACAATGAGCAGTTCTTC.

This chain connects TRBV19 to TRBJ2-6; D perhaps matches TRBD1 (6 bases). The germline V gene has CDR1 LNHDA and CDR2 SQIVND (reference sequence). V gave up 5 bases and J gave up 0 bases, with 17 bases separating them. This CDR3 has 18 residues. The CDR3 DNA is TGTGCCAGTAGTCGCAGGGACACCCGGAGCTCTGGGGCCAACGTCCTGACTTTC. This codes for CASSRRDTRSSGANVLTF.

The rearrangement links TRBV11-3 to TRBJ2-3, with 8 bases fitting TRBD2. CDR3 size: 15 residues. The germline V gene has CDR1 SGHNT and CDR2 YENEEA. Trimming took 5 bases from V and 6 from J; bases not matched to a gene: 10. The CDR3 DNA reads TGTGCCAGCAGCCGGGGGGGGGCATTTTGGGATACGCAGTATTTT. This translates into CASSRGGAFWDTQYF.

The V and J genes are TRBV10-1 and TRBJ2-1, with D possibly being TRBD1 (6 bases). This CDR3 spans 16 amino acids. Germline CDR1 and CDR2: WNHNN and SYGVQD (reference sequence). The V and J ends lost 2 bases and 4 bases respectively, with 15 bases between them. The CDR3 nucleotides read TGCGCCAGCAGTGAGGCGGCGGCAGGGACATACAATGAGCAGTTCTTC. Translation: CASSEAAAGTYNEQFF.

The genes are TRBV27 and TRBJ1-1; 10 nucleotides align to TRBD1. This CDR3 is 15 amino acids long. J gave up 2 bases and V 5 bases, and 5 bases lay outside the gene matches. Germline loops: CDR1 MNHEY, CDR2 SMNVEV (reference sequence). The CDR3 protein is CASSRRTGGNTEAFF. The CDR3 DNA sequence: TGTGCCAGCAGTAGACGGACAGGGGGAAACACTGAAGCTTTCTTT.

This chain connects TRBV18 to TRBJ1-1; the D is unclear. Trimming left V 3 bases short and J 4 bases short, with 12 bases between. This CDR3 comprises 14 residues. The germline gives CDR1 KGHSH, CDR2 LQKENI. CDR3 in DNA: TGTGCCAGCTCACCGACGACGGATATCACTGAAGCTTTCTTT. Protein sequence: CASSPTTDITEAFF.

The chain combines TRBV29-1 with TRBJ1-1, with D maybe TRBD1 (5 bases). Germline V gives CDR1 SQVTM, CDR2 ANQGSEA. This CDR3 has 12 amino acids. The V end lost 6 bases, the J end lost 3 bases, and 11 bases lay between the germline ends. CDR3 residues: CSVLDTYTEAFF. For the CDR3, the DNA is TGCAGCGTCTTGGACACATACACTGAAGCTTTCTTT.

The genes are TRBV27 and TRBJ2-7; 7 bases match TRBD2. CDR1 MNHEY and CDR2 SMNVEV come from the germline V gene (reference sequence). The CDR3 length is 14 residues. With V trimmed by 10 bases and J by 6 bases, 15 bases remained unmatched. DNA for the CDR3: TGTGCCAAACCCCCCGGACTAGAGGGCGGCGAGCAGTACTTC. It yields the protein CAKPPGLEGGEQYF.

The rearrangement uses TRBV28 and TRBJ1-1; the D is unclear. The V gene lost 6 bases and the J gene lost 5 bases, with 13 bases spanning the gap. Germline V gene sequence: CDR1 MDHEN, CDR2 SYDVKM. The CDR3 covers 13 residues. CDR3 sequence (DNA): TGTGCCAGCAGCCCCGGCGGTCCAACTGAAGCTTTCTTT. Its protein product is CASSPGGPTEAFF.

V gene TRBV5-6 combines with J gene TRBJ1-5; tentative D call: TRBD1 (6 bases). From germline, CDR1 is SGHDT and CDR2 YYEEEE. The CDR3 length is 14 residues. V was clipped by 2 bases and J by 4 bases, with 10 bases between them. CDR3 sequence: CASSLNRVNQPQHF. CDR3 in DNA: TGTGCCAGCAGCTTAAACAGGGTGAATCAGCCCCAGCATTTT. The full variable domain, with the rest looked up from reference TRBV5-6 and TRBJ1-5, is DAGVTQSPTHLIKTRGQQVTLRCSPKSGHDTVSWYQQALGQGPQFIFQYYEEEERQRGNFPDRFSGHQFPNYSSELNVNALLLGDSALYLCASSLNRVNQPQHFGDGTRLSIL.

This chain uses TRBV7-2 with TRBJ1-3, with unresolved D. The germline V gene encodes CDR1 SGHTA and CDR2 FQGNSA. V lost 5 bases and J lost 4, with 6 bases in between. The CDR3 sequence is 12 residues long. This chain's CDR3 is CASSQAGNTIYF. CDR3 DNA sequence: TGTGCCAGCAGCCAGGCCGGAAACACCATATATTTT.

V gene TRBV6-4 combines with J gene TRBJ2-5; either TRBD1 or TRBD2 may fit D (5 bases each). V lost 6 bases to trimming and J lost 3 bases, with 26 bases between them. The germline V gene has CDR1 MRHNA and CDR2 SNTAGT. This CDR3 region has 18 residues. Written as DNA, the CDR3 is TGTGCCAGCAGGACCGGGACGGTAACCTCGGAGAGGGAAGAGACCCAGTACTTC. Translation: CASRTGTVTSEREETQYF.

This chain connects TRBV4-1 to TRBJ2-7; 12 bases fit TRBD2. The CDR3 is made up of 15 amino acids. The germline gives CDR1 MGHRA, CDR2 YSYEKL. J gave up 4 bases and V 0 bases, and 1 base lay outside the gene matches. The CDR3 sequence is CASSQDLAGGYEQYF. The CDR3 DNA reads as TGCGCCAGCAGCCAAGATCTAGCGGGAGGGTACGAGCAGTACTTC.

The chain combines TRBV29-1 with TRBJ2-3; the D gene is possibly TRBD1 (6 bases). The CDR3 spans 17 residues. V was cut by 1 base and J by 0 bases, with 17 bases left in between. CDR1 and CDR2 from the germline V gene are SQVTM and ANQGSEA. CDR3 amino acids: CSVEGLRTAGSTDTQYF. In DNA, the CDR3 is TGCAGCGTTGAAGGGCTTAGGACAGCCGGGAGCACAGATACGCAGTATTTT.

V and J are TRBV2 and TRBJ1-1; D uncertain. CDR3 length equals 13 residues. V lost 10 bases to trimming and J lost 4 bases, with 16 bases between them. The V gene's germline CDR1 is SNHLY and CDR2 FYNNEI. CDR3 loop: CATSTSLLTEAFF. CDR3 nucleotides: TGTGCCACCTCGACCAGTTTGCTCACTGAAGCTTTCTTT.

The CDR3 here is CASTLTATNEKLFF. In DNA form, the CDR3 reads TGTGCCAGCACCCTGACCGCAACTAATGAAAAACTGTTTTTT. The chain uses TRBV5-6 and TRBJ1-4; no definite D call. V was cut by 6 bases and J by 0 bases, with 9 bases left in between. CDR3 length: 14 residues. Germline values: CDR1 SGHDT, CDR2 YYEEEE.

Here the CDR3 reads CASSLSGTSPLEQYF. The CDR3, as DNA: TGCGCCAGCAGCTTGAGTGGGACCTCACCCTTGGAGCAGTACTTC. The J gene is TRBJ2-7, the V gene TRBV5-1; D could derive from TRBD1 or TRBD2 (5 bases each). The ends were cut back, 1 base at V and 7 bases at J, with 18 bases in the middle. Germline CDR1 SGHRS, CDR2 YFSETQ. This CDR3 has 15 residues.